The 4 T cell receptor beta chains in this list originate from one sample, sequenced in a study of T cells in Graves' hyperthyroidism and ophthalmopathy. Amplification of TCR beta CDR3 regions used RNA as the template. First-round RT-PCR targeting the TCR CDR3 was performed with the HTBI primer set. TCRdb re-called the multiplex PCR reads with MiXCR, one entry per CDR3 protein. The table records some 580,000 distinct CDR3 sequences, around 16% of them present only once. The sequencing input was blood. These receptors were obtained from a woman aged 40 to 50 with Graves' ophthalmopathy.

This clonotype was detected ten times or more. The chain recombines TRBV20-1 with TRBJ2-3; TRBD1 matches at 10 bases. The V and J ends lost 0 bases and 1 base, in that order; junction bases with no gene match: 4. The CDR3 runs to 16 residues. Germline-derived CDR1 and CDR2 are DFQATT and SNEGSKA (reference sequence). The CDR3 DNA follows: TGCAGTGCTAGAGATGATGGGACAGGGGGCACAGATACGCAGTATTTT. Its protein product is CSARDDGTGGTDTQYF.

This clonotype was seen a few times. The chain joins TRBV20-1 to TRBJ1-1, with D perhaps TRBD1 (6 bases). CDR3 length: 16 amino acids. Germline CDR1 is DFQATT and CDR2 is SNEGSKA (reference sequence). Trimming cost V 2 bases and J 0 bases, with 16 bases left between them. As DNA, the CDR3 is TGCAGTGCTAGATCATGGGAGGGGGGCATGAACACTGAAGCTTTCTTT. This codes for CSARSWEGGMNTEAFF.

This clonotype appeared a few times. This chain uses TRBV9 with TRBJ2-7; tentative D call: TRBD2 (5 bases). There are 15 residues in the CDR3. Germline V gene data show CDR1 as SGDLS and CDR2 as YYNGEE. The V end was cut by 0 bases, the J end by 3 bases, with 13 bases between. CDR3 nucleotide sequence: TGTGCCAGCAGCGTAGACGGTCTAGCAGTCTACGAGCAGTACTTC. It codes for CASSVDGLAVYEQYF. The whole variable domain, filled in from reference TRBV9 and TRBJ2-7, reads DSGVTQTPKHLITATGQRVTLRCSPRSGDLSVYWYQQSLDQGLQFLIQYYNGEERAKGNILERFSAQQFPDLHSELNLSSLELGDSALYFCASSVDGLAVYEQYFGPGTRLTVT.

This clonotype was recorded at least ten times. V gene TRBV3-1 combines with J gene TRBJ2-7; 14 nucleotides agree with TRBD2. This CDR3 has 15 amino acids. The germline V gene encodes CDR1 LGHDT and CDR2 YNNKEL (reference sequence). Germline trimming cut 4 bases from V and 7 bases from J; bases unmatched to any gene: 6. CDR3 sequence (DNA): TGTGCCAGCAGCCCGGGACTAGCGGGAGCTGGGGAGCAGTACTTC. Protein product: CASSPGLAGAGEQYF.